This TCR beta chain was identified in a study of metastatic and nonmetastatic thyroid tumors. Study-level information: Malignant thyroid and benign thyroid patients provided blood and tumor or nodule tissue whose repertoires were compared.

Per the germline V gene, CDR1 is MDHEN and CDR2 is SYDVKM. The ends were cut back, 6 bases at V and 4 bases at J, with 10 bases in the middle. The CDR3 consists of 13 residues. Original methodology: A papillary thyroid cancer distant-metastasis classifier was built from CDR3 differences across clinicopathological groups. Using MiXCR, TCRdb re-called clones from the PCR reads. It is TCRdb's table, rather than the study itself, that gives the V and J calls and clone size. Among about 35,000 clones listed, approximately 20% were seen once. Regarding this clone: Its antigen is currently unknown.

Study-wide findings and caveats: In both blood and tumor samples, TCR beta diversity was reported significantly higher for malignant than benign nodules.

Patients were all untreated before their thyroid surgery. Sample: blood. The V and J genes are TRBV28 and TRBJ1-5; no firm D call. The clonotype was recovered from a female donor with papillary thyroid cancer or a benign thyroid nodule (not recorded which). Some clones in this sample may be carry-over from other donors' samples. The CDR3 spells CASRLQLNQPQHF. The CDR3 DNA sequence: TGTGCCAGCAGACTCCAGTTAAATCAGCCCCAGCATTTT.